Detailed here is one T cell receptor beta chain. The antigen is undetermined. This entry comes from a study of tumor-infiltrating lymphocytes in primary liver carcinoma. Starting from roughly 540 ng of total RNA, TCR beta cDNA was produced with a primer in the constant region. ARM-PCR, slightly modified, supplied the TCR beta libraries through three nested multiplex PCR rounds. PCR rounds one and two used TRBV1-TRBV30 forward primers with a C-beta reverse primer for 10 cycles each. TCRdb re-called the multiplex PCR reads with MiXCR, one entry per CDR3 protein. There are approximately 300,000 distinct CDR3 sequences in the sample; 50% to 70% occur only once, and 9% to 10% lies in the top ten. Overall study results and limits: Researchers did not compare CD4+ and CD8+ repertoires, as samples were bulk unsorted.

Germline DNA was also extracted, with blood RNA taken from unsorted whole blood. The researchers drew roughly 3.8 milliliters of peripheral blood before surgery. The CDR3 contains 14 residues. V was cut by 7 bases and J by 4 bases, with 15 bases left in between. The germline gives CDR1 SNHLY, CDR2 FYNNEI. What was sequenced was peripheral blood. This TCR came from a man between 40 and 49 years old with primary liver carcinoma and hepatitis B virus infection. The chain carries TRBV2 and TRBJ2-3, with a possible D match to TRBD1 (6 bases). This CDR3 reads CASTEGDHADTQYF. In nucleotides, the CDR3 is TGTGCCAGCACCGAGGGGGACCACGCAGATACGCAGTATTTT.